This T cell receptor beta chain was identified in a study of regulatory T cells in long-lasting Graves disease. The germline gives CDR1 SEHNR, CDR2 FQNEAQ (reference sequence). The CDR3 is made up of 13 amino acids. Deletions cut 5 bases from V and 8 bases from J, with 15 bases between. The time point here: newly diagnosed GD, antithyroid drugs for less than 3 months. PBMC-extracted RNA yielded the TCR library. Arm-PCR with iRepertoire HTBI primers amplified the CDR3 regions for these TCR beta libraries. TCRdb independently ran MiXCR on the multiplex PCR reads; one entry per CDR3 protein. Among 400,000 to 500,000 distinct CDR3 sequences, about 15% were seen once, and the ten largest hold over 15%. Separately, the same data were catalogued under a study of T cells in Graves' hyperthyroidism and ophthalmopathy. Turning to that study: Blood also contained most expanded thyroid clonotypes above 0.001.

The source is a woman aged 45 to 65 with Graves disease. The J gene is TRBJ1-2, the V gene TRBV7-9; D not resolved. Material: peripheral blood mononuclear cells (PBMCs), obtained at new diagnosis, from a patient treated with antithyroid drugs. The CDR3 sequence is CASSPPDGRGYTF. The CDR3 DNA sequence: TGTGCCAGCAGCCCCCCCGACGGGCGCGGCTACACCTTC. The full variable domain, rest sourced from reference TRBV7-9 and TRBJ1-2, is DTGVSQNPRHKITKRGQNVTFRCDPISEHNRLYWYRQTLGQGPEFLTYFQNEAQLEKSRLLSDRFSAERPKGSFSTLEIQRTEQGDSAMYLCASSPPDGRGYTFGSGTRLTVV.